This TCR beta chain was sequenced during a study of shared T cell receptors in the human thymus. Trimming took 5 bases from V and 0 from J; bases not matched to a gene: 14. Germline CDR1 reads MNHEY; CDR2 reads SMNVEV (reference sequence). The CDR3 is 19 residues long. TCRdb keeps only in-frame clones here, not all; method: immunoSEQ multiplex PCR. The data show about 660,000 clones, more than 75% seen once. These records were also assigned to another study, of human thymus T cells. That work states: All donors were healthy Finnish infants who were undergoing corrective surgery to treat congenital heart defects. The study used thymus tissue resected during corrective heart surgery. Highly overlapping thymic repertoires among unrelated individuals were reported in related research.

This sequence originates from a boy under two years old with a congenital heart defect. The V and J genes are TRBV27 and TRBJ1-5; 9 nucleotides match TRBD1. The sample consisted of thymocytes. CDR3 protein: CASSPRPDRGVYSNQPQHF. In nucleotides, the CDR3 is TGTGCCAGCAGTCCCCGCCCGGACAGGGGCGTTTATAGCAATCAGCCCCAGCATTTT.